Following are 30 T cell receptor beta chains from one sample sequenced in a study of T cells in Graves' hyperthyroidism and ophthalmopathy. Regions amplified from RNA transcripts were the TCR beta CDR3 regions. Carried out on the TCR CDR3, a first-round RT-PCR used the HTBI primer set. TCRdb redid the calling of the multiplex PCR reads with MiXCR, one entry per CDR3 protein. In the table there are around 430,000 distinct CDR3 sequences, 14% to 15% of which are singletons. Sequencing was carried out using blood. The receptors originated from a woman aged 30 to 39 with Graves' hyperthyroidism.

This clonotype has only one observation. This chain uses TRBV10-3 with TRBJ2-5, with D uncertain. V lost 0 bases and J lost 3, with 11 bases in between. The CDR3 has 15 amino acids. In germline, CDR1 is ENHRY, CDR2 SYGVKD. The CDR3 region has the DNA TGTGCCATCAGTGAGTCTTCAACCCAAAAAGAGACCCAGTACTTC. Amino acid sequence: CAISESSTQKETQYF.

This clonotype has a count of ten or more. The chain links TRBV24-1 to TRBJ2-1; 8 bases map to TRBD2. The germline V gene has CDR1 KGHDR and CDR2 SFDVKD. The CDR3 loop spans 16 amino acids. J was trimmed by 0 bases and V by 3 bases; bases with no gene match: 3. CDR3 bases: TGTGCCACCAGTGATCCTACTAGCGGCTCCTACAATGAGCAGTTCTTC. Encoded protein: CATSDPTSGSYNEQFF.

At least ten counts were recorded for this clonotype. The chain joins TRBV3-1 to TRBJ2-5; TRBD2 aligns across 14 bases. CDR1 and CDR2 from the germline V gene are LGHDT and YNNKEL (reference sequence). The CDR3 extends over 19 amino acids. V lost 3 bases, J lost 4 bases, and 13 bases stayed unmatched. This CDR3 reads CASSQAGTSGRRWRETQYF. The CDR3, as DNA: TGTGCCAGCAGCCAGGCTGGGACTAGCGGGAGACGGTGGAGAGAGACCCAGTACTTC.

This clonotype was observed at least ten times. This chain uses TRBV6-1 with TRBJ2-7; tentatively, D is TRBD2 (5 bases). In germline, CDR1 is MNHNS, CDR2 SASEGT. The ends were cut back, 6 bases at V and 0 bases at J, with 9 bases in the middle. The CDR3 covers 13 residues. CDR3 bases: TGTGCCAGCAGCCGAACTAGCTCCTACGAGCAGTACTTC. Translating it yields CASSRTSSYEQYF.

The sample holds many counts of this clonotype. The CDR3 DNA sequence: TGTGCCAGCAGTCGTTTGGGACAGAACCCTCCCGAAGCTTTCTTT. It is translated as CASSRLGQNPPEAFF. The gene calls are TRBV28 and TRBJ1-1; TRBD1 aligns across 7 bases. V trimming: 5 bases; J trimming: 8 bases; junction bases outside the gene matches: 14. CDR1 is MDHEN and CDR2 is SYDVKM in the germline V gene. The CDR3 sequence is 15 residues long.

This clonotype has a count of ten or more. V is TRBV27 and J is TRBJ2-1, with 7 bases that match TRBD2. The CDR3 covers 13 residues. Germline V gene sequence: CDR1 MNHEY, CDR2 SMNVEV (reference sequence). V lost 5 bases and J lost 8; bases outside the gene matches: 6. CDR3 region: CASSQTSSHEQFF. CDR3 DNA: TGTGCCAGCAGTCAGACTAGCTCCCATGAGCAGTTCTTC.

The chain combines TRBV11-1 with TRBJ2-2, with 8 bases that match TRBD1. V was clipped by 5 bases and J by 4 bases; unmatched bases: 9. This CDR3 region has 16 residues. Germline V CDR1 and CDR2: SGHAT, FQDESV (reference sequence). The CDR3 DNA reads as TGTGCCAGCAGCCCCAGCAACACAGGGGGCACCGGGGAGCTGTTTTTT. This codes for CASSPSNTGGTGELFF. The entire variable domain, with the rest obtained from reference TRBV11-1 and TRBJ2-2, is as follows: EAEVAQSPRYKITEKSQAVAFWCDPISGHATLYWYRQILGQGPELLVQFQDESVVDDSQLPKDRFSAERLKGVDSTLKIQPAELGDSAMYLCASSPSNTGGTGELFFGEGSRLTVL.

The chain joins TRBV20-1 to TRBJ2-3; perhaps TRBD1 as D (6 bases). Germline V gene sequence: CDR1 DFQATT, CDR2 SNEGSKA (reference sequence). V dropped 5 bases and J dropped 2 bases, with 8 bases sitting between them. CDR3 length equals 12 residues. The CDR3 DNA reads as TGCAGTGCTCCAGGGGACACAGATACGCAGTATTTT. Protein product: CSAPGDTDTQYF.

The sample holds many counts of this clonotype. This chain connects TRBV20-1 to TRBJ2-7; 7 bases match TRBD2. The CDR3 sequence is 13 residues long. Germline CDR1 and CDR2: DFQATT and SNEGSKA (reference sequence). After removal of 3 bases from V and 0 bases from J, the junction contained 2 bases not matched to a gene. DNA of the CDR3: TGCAGTGCTAGCGGGGGGAGCTCCTACGAGCAGTACTTC. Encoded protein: CSASGGSSYEQYF.

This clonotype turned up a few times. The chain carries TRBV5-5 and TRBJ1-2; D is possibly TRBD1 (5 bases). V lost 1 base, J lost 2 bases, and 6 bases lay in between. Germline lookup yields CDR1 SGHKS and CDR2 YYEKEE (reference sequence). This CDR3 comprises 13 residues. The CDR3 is CASSLPGNYGYTF. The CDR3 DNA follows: TGTGCCAGCAGCTTGCCAGGGAACTATGGCTACACCTTC.

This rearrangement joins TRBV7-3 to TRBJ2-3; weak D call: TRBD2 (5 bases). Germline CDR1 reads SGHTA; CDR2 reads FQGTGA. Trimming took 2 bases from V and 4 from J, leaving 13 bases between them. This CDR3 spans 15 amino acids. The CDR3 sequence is CASSLGLAGSDTQYF. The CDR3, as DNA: TGTGCCAGCAGCTTAGGGCTAGCTGGCTCAGATACGCAGTATTTT.

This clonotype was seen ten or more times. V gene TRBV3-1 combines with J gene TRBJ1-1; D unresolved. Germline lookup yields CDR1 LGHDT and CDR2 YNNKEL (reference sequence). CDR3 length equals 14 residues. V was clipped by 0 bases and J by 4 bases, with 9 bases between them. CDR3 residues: CASSQDLSRTEAFF. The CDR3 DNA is TGTGCCAGCAGCCAAGATCTTTCACGCACTGAAGCTTTCTTT.

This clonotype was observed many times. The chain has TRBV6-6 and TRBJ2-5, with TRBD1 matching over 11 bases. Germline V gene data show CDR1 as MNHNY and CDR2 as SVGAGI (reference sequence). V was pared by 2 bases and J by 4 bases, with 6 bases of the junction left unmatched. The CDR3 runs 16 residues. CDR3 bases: TGTGCCAGCAGTTACCGAGGACAGGGGGCGTCAGAGACCCAGTACTTC. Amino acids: CASSYRGQGASETQYF.

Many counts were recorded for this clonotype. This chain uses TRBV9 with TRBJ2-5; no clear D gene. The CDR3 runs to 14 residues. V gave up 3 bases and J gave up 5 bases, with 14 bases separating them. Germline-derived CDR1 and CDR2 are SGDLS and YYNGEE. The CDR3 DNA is TGTGCCAGCAGCGCGGGCCATGTCCAGGAGACCCAGTACTTC. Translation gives CASSAGHVQETQYF.

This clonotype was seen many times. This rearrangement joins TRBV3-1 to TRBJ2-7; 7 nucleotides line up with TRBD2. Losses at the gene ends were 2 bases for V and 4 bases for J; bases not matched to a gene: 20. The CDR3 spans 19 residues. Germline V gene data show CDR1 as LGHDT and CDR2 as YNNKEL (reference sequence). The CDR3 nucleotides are TGTGCCAGCAGCCAATCCCCCGGCGGGCTAGCGGCACGGGGGTACGAGCAGTACTTC. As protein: CASSQSPGGLAARGYEQYF.

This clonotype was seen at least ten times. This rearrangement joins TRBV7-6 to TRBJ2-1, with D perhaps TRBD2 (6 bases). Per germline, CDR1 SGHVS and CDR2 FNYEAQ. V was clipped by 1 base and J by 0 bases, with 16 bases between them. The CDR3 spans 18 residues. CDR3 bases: TGTGCCAGCAGCTTAGTCTCGGCTAGCGCCCACTCCTACAATGAGCAGTTCTTC. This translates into CASSLVSASAHSYNEQFF.

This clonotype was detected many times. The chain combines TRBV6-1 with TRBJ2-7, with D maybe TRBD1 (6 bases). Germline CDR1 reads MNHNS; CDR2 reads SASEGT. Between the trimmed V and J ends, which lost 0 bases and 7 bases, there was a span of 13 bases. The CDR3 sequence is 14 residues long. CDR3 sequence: CASSEARTVGEQYF. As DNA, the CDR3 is TGTGCCAGCAGTGAAGCGAGGACAGTCGGGGAGCAGTACTTC.

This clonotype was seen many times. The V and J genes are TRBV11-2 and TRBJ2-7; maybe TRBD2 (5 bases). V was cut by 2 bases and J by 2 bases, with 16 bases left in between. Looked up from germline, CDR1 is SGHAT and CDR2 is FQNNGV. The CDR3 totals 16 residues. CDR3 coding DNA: TGTGCCAGCAGCTTATTTCGTGCGCGGGCTACCTACGAGCAGTACTTC. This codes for CASSLFRARATYEQYF. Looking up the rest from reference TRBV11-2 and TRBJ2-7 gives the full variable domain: EAGVAQSPRYKIIEKRQSVAFWCNPISGHATLYWYQQILGQGPKLLIQFQNNGVVDDSQLPKDRFSAERLKGVDSTLKIQPAKLEDSAVYLCASSLFRARATYEQYFGPGTRLTVT.

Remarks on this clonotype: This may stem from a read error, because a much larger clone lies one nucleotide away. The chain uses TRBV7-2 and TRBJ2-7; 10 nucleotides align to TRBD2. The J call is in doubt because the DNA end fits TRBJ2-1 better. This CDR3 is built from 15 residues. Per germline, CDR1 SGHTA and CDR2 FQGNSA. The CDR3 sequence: CASSVGAGGSYEQFF. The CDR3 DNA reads TGTGCCAGCAGCGTAGGAGCGGGAGGGTCCTACGAGCAGTTCTTC.

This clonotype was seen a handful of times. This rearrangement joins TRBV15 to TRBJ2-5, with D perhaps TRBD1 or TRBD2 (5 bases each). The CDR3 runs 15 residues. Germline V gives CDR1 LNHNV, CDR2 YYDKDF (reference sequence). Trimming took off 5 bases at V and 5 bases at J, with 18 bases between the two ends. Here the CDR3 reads CATSLRGARLETQYF. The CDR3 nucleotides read TGTGCCACCAGCCTGAGAGGGGCAAGGTTGGAGACCCAGTACTTC.

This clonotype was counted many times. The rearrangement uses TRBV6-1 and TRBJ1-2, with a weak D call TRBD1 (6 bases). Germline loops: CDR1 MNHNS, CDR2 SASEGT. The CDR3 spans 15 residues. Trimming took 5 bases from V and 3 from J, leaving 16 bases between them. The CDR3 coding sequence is TGTGCCAGCAGTTCCGGAGGACAGACATACTATGGCTACACCTTC. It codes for CASSSGGQTYYGYTF.

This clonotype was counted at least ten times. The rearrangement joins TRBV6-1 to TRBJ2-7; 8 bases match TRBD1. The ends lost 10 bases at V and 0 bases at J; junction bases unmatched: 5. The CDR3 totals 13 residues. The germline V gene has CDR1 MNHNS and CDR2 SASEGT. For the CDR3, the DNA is TGTGCCATCAGGGGGCTCAGCTCCTACGAGCAGTACTTC. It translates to CAIRGLSSYEQYF.

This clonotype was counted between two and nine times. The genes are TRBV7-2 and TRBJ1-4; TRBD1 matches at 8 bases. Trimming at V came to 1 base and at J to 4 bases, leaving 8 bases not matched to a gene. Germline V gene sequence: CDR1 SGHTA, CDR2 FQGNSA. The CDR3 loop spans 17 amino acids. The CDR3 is CASSLEPDRGLNEKLFF. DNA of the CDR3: TGTGCCAGCAGCTTAGAACCCGACAGGGGCCTTAATGAAAAACTGTTTTTT.

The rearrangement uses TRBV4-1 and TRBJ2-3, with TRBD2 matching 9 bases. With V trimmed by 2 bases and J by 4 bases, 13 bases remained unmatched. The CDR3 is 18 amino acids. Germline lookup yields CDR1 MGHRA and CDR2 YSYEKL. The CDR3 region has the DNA TGCGCCAGCAGCCAACTTTCAGATCGGACTAGCGATGCAGATACGCAGTATTTT. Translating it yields CASSQLSDRTSDADTQYF.

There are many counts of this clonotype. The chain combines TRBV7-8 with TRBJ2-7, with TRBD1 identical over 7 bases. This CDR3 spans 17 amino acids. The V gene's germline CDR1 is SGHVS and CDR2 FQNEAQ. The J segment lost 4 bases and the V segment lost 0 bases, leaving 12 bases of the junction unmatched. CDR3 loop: CASSLAVWGQTLYEQYF. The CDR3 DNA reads TGTGCCAGCAGCTTAGCGGTCTGGGGACAGACCCTATACGAGCAGTACTTC.

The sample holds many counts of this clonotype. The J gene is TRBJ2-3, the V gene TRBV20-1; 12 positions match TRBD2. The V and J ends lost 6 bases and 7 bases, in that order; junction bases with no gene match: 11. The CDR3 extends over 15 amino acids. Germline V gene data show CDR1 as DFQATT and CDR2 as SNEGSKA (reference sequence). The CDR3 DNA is TGCAGTGCCCTCGGTGGGACTAGCGGGCTCTATACGCAGTATTTT. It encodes CSALGGTSGLYTQYF.

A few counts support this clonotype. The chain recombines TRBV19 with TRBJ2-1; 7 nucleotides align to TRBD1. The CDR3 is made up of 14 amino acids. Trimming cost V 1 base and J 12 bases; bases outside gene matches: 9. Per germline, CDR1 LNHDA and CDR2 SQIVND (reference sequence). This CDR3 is CASSIVDRDRRQFF. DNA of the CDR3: TGTGCCAGTAGTATAGTTGACAGGGACCGTCGGCAGTTCTTC. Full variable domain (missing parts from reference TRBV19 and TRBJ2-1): DGGITQSPKYLFRKEGQNVTLSCEQNLNHDAMYWYRQDPGQGLRLIYYSQIVNDFQKGDIAEGYSVSREKKESFPLTVTSAQKNPTAFYLCASSIVDRDRRQFFGPGTRLTVL.

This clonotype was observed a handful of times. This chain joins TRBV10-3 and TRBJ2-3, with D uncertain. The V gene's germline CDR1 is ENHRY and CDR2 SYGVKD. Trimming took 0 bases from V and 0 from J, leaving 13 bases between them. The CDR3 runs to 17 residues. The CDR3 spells CAISESFGSSSTDTQYF. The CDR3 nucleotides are TGTGCCATCAGTGAGTCGTTTGGGTCCTCTAGCACAGATACGCAGTATTTT.

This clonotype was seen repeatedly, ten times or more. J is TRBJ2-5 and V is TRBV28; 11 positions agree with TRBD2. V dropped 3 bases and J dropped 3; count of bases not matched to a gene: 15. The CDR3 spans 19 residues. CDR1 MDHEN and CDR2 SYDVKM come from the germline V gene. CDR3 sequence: CASSFVIGLAGGGKETQYF. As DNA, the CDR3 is TGTGCCAGCAGTTTCGTCATAGGGCTAGCGGGAGGAGGGAAAGAGACCCAGTACTTC.

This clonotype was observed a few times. CDR3 in DNA: TGTGCCACCAGCTTCAACGACAGGGAGACCGGGGAGCTGTTTTTT. Translation gives CATSFNDRETGELFF. V gene TRBV15 combines with J gene TRBJ2-2; 7 bases map to TRBD1. Trimming cost V 5 bases and J 5 bases; bases outside gene matches: 8. The CDR3 loop spans 15 amino acids. The germline V gene has CDR1 LNHNV and CDR2 YYDKDF (reference sequence).